This T cell receptor (beta chain) was recorded in a study of T cell responses to AZD1222 COVID-19 vaccine. Overall study findings and caveats: Compared with day 0, the breadth and depth of the Spike-specific TCR repertoire rose significantly after two doses of AZD1222. Baseline seropositives among AZD1222 recipients totaled only five to seven. Epitopes outside B.1.351 and B.1.1.7 mutated regions reportedly drew nearly half of spike TCRs.

The ends were cut back, 7 bases at V and 0 bases at J, with 9 bases in the middle. This CDR3 is 13 amino acids long. On this clone: What it recognizes is unknown.

Clones were sequenced by immunoSEQ multiplex PCR, and TCRdb holds only the in-frame ones, with some missing. The sample consists of around 120,000 clones, approximately 85% of them appearing once. The TCR comes from an adult in good health. This chain connects TRBV12-3 or TRBV12-4 to TRBJ1-1, with a weak D call TRBD1 (6 bases). Source: peripheral blood, taken on day 0 of AZD1222 vaccination. The DNA of the CDR3 is TGTGCCAGCACCCACAGGGTGAACACTGAAGCTTTCTTT. Translated, it gives CASTHRVNTEAFF.